Below, 19 T cell receptor beta chains from the same sample are listed, as sequenced in a study of blood T cell repertoires in COVID-19 (dated by TCRdb to the early 2020s). The library relied on the immunoSEQ multiplex PCR assay. Entries here come from immuneACCESS through TCRdb and include only in-frame sequences with V and J called. Some clones fail to appear in such tables; in the studies checked, an unresolved V gene covers under half of the shortfall, and the cause of the remainder is unknown. This sample comprises approximately 99,000 clones, around 83% of them detected only once. The top ten constitute under 5% of the sample. Sequences were obtained from peripheral blood. These receptors all stem from a woman in her seventies with acute or convalescent COVID-19.

This chain links TRBV10-2 with TRBJ1-5, with 8 bases fitting TRBD1. Germline assignment: CDR1 WSHSY and CDR2 SAAADI. The CDR3 is 13 amino acids. The trim removed 4 bases at V and 4 bases at J, leaving 0 bases unmatched. The CDR3 loop is CASSGQGNQPQHF. The CDR3 nucleotides are TGCGCCAGCAGTGGACAGGGGAATCAGCCCCAGCATTTT.

The table lists this clone with a few counts. The V call is TRBV18, the J call TRBJ2-2; tentative D call: TRBD1 (6 bases). This CDR3 contains 16 residues. V was clipped by 6 bases and J by 0 bases, with 14 bases between them. CDR1 and CDR2 from the germline V gene are KGHSH and LQKENI. The CDR3 region has the DNA TGTGCCAGCTCGCCCCCTGGGGGCACGAACACCGGGGAGCTGTTTTTT. Protein: CASSPPGGTNTGELFF. The whole variable domain, remainder taken from reference TRBV18 and TRBJ2-2, is NAGVMQNPRHLVRRRGQEARLRCSPMKGHSHVYWYRQLPEEGLKFMVYLQKENIIDESGMPKERFSAEFPKEGPSILRIQQVVRGDSAAYFCASSPPGGTNTGELFFGEGSRLTVL.

The chain employs TRBV28 and TRBJ1-6; maybe TRBD1 (5 bases). The CDR3 is made up of 14 amino acids. Deletions cut 5 bases from V and 9 bases from J, with 14 bases between. Germline loops: CDR1 MDHEN, CDR2 SYDVKM. In nucleotides, the CDR3 is TGTGCCAGCAGTCTCGACAGAGTTCGTTCACCCCTCCACTTT. The encoded protein is CASSLDRVRSPLHF. Filled out from reference TRBV28 and TRBJ1-6, the complete variable domain reads DVKVTQSSRYLVKRTGEKVFLECVQDMDHENMFWYRQDPGLGLRLIYFSYDVKMKEKGDIPEGYSVSREKKERFSLILESASTNQTSMYLCASSLDRVRSPLHFGNGTRLTVT.

The rearrangement joins TRBV19 to TRBJ1-1, with D perhaps matching TRBD1 (6 bases). The CDR3 spans 13 residues. V was shortened by 1 base and J by 8 bases, with 11 bases between the two germline ends. Germline V gene sequence: CDR1 LNHDA, CDR2 SQIVND (reference sequence). The chain's CDR3 is CASSIVEGEEAFF. The CDR3 bases are TGTGCCAGTAGTATAGTAGAGGGGGAGGAAGCTTTCTTT.

The chain is built from TRBV27 and TRBJ1-1; 7 bases align to TRBD1. This CDR3 region has 14 residues. Germline CDR1 reads MNHEY; CDR2 reads SMNVEV (reference sequence). V gave up 2 bases and J gave up 1 base; unmatched junction bases: 1. This CDR3 is CASSLQGENTEAFF. The CDR3, as DNA: TGTGCCAGCAGTTTACAGGGGGAGAACACTGAAGCTTTCTTT.

The V and J genes are TRBV3-1 (or the pseudogene TRBV3-2) and TRBJ2-1; 8 positions match TRBD2. J gave up 7 bases and V 0 bases, and 8 bases lay outside the gene matches. The V gene's germline CDR1 is LGHDT and CDR2 YNNKEL (reference sequence). The CDR3 is made up of 16 amino acids. CDR3 sequence reads: CASSQDGAGGVNEQFF. The CDR3 nucleotides are TGTGCCAGCAGCCAAGACGGCGCGGGAGGAGTGAATGAGCAGTTCTTC.

The chain has TRBV29-1 and TRBJ1-1, with 10 nucleotides matching TRBD1. V trimming: 4 bases; J trimming: 1 base; junction bases outside the gene matches: 6. Germline assignment: CDR1 SQVTM and CDR2 ANQGSEA. CDR3 length equals 15 residues. CDR3 sequence: CSVAGTGVWNTEAFF. For the CDR3, the DNA is TGCAGCGTTGCCGGGACAGGGGTGTGGAACACTGAAGCTTTCTTT.

The chain couples TRBV29-1 to TRBJ1-1; 7 bases align to TRBD1. The CDR3 contains 11 residues. Germline CDR1 and CDR2: SQVTM and ANQGSEA. V lost 7 bases to trimming and J lost 6 bases; unmatched junction nucleotides: 5. The CDR3 DNA reads TGCAGCGCTTTACAGGGGTCTGAAGCTTTCTTT. Amino acids: CSALQGSEAFF.

V usage is TRBV3-1 (or the pseudogene TRBV3-2) and J usage is TRBJ1-4; the D is unclear. The germline V and J ends were trimmed by 2 bases and 12 bases, with 16 bases remaining between them. CDR1 and CDR2 (germline): LGHDT, YNNKEL (reference sequence). The CDR3 is 14 amino acids. The CDR3 sequence is CASSQWGAESQLFF. Written as DNA, the CDR3 is TGTGCCAGCAGCCAATGGGGAGCTGAATCCCAACTGTTTTTT.

The chain couples TRBV9 to TRBJ2-1; maybe TRBD2 (6 bases). Germline loops: CDR1 SGDLS, CDR2 YYNGEE. The CDR3 is 14 amino acids. Trimming left V 3 bases short and J 2 bases short, with 9 bases between. CDR3 coding DNA: TGTGCCAGCAGCGATAGCGGAACCTACAATGAGCAGTTCTTC. Amino acid sequence: CASSDSGTYNEQFF.

The chain links TRBV5-1 to TRBJ2-7; weak D call: TRBD2 (6 bases). CDR1 is SGHRS and CDR2 is YFSETQ in the germline V gene. The CDR3 covers 14 residues. Trimming removed 4 bases at V and 5 bases at J, with 16 bases between. CDR3 sequence: CASSHGREQDEQYF. Written as DNA, the CDR3 is TGCGCCAGCAGCCACGGTCGGGAGCAGGACGAGCAGTACTTC.

This clone was counted a few times. J is TRBJ1-1 and V is TRBV6-5; 7 bases are shared with TRBD1. Germline trimming cut 4 bases from V and 1 base from J; bases unmatched to any gene: 6. This CDR3 contains 15 residues. In germline, CDR1 is MNHEY, CDR2 SVGAGI. The CDR3 DNA follows: TGTGCCAGCAGTTTGACAGGGCGGGAGAACACTGAAGCTTTCTTT. Translated: CASSLTGRENTEAFF.

The count of this clone is one. CDR3 nucleotides: TGTGCCAGCAGCCTTAGACACCAGAACACCGGGGAGCTGTTTTTT. Translated, it gives CASSLRHQNTGELFF. V gene TRBV4-2 combines with J gene TRBJ2-2, with unresolved D. V dropped 4 bases and J dropped 1 base, with 10 bases sitting between them. Germline-derived CDR1 and CDR2 are LGHNA and YNFKEQ. CDR3 size: 15 residues.

The V and J genes are TRBV5-1 and TRBJ1-2; no clear D. The CDR3 spans 12 residues. Germline lookup yields CDR1 SGHRS and CDR2 YFSETQ. V shed 4 bases and J shed 8 bases, with 12 bases lying between them. Here the CDR3 DNA reads TGCGCCAGCAGCCTGGACCTGCGGGGCTACACCTTC. Its translation is CASSLDLRGYTF.

On this clone: The junction shows a germline mismatch at one end, possibly a read error. The J gene is TRBJ2-7, the V gene TRBV3-1 (or the pseudogene TRBV3-2); 12 bases map to TRBD2. The CDR3 is made up of 12 amino acids. The germline gives CDR1 LGHDT, CDR2 YNNKEL (reference sequence). CDR3 DNA sequence: TGTGCCAGCAGCCAAGGGACTAGCGGGATCGTCTTC. It translates to CASSQGTSGIVF.

This clone has a single count. V and J are TRBV30 and TRBJ2-3; 11 positions agree with TRBD2. Germline-derived CDR1 and CDR2 are GTSNPN and SVGIG (reference sequence). The CDR3 runs 15 residues. V was pared by 3 bases and J by 5 bases, with 7 bases of the junction left unmatched. CDR3 residues: CAWRVAGGPLDTQYF. The CDR3 DNA follows: TGTGCCTGGAGGGTAGCGGGAGGGCCGTTAGATACGCAGTATTTT.

The rearrangement links TRBV12-3 or TRBV12-4 to TRBJ2-7; D not resolved. CDR3 length: 13 residues. The V end lost 5 bases, the J end lost 6 bases, and 14 bases lay between the germline ends. The CDR3 coding sequence is TGTGCCAGCAGTCTGAGGATATCGGTCGAGCAGTACTTC. Translated: CASSLRISVEQYF.

The rearrangement links TRBV13 to TRBJ2-7; 7 bases map to TRBD2. V dropped 2 bases and J dropped 1; count of bases not matched to a gene: 8. CDR3 length equals 16 residues. CDR1 PRHDT and CDR2 FYEKMQ come from the germline V gene (reference sequence). The CDR3 is CASSLSGAPVSYEQYF. The CDR3 bases are TGTGCCAGCAGCTTAAGCGGGGCCCCCGTATCCTACGAGCAGTACTTC.

The chain is built from TRBV7-9 and TRBJ2-5; perhaps TRBD2 as D (6 bases). This CDR3 has 16 residues. The germline V gene has CDR1 SEHNR and CDR2 FQNEAQ (reference sequence). The V and J ends lost 4 bases and 5 bases respectively, with 20 bases between them. The CDR3 here is CASSSGLVGVRETQYF. Here the CDR3 DNA reads TGTGCCAGCAGCTCGGGACTCGTGGGGGTGCGGGAGACCCAGTACTTC.